Presented here are 20 T cell receptor beta chains from one specimen sequenced in a study of lymphopenia after photon versus proton radiotherapy. The table came from immunoSEQ multiplex PCR; TCRdb's copy has only in-frame clones and leaves some out. The repertoire includes 30,000 to 35,000 clones, 75% to 90% of them detected once, and around 7% sits in the top ten. The specimen was peripheral blood, collected from a patient treated with proton-based radiotherapy. These receptors originate from a woman in her sixties or seventies with pancreatic cancer. Some clones in this sample may be carry-over from other donors' samples.

V usage is TRBV21-1 and J usage is TRBJ1-2; TRBD1, the table's D call, was not compared with the DNA. TRBV21-1 is annotated as a pseudogene. This CDR3 is built from 12 residues. CDR3 DNA: TGTGCCAGCAGCCTCCGGGACAATGGCTACACCTTC. As protein: CASSLRDNGYTF.

V and J are TRBV7-8 and TRBJ1-2; D may be TRBD1 (6 bases). V was pared by 1 base and J by 8 bases, with 11 bases between. Germline CDR1 SGHVS, CDR2 FQNEAQ. This CDR3 contains 13 residues. In DNA, the CDR3 is TGTGCCAGCAGCTTAGGGGGGGCTAACGGCTACACCTTC. This encodes CASSLGGANGYTF. Full variable domain (rest looked up from reference TRBV7-8 and TRBJ1-2): GAGVSQSPRYKVAKRGQDVALRCDPISGHVSLFWYQQALGQGPEFLTYFQNEAQLDKSGLPSDRFFAERPEGSVSTLKIQRTQQEDSAVYLCASSLGGANGYTFGSGTRLTVV.

The table lists this clone with a count of one. V gene TRBV4-1 combines with J gene TRBJ1-5, with TRBD1 identical over 8 bases. CDR3 length: 17 residues. Germline V CDR1 and CDR2: MGHRA, YSYEKL. J was trimmed by 1 base and V by 1 base; bases with no gene match: 6. Here the CDR3 reads CASSQVPGGMSNQPQHF. In DNA, the CDR3 is TGCGCCAGCAGCCAAGTTCCAGGGGGCATGAGCAATCAGCCCCAGCATTTT.

This clone has only one observation. The rearrangement joins TRBV6-6 to TRBJ2-1; D is possibly TRBD1 (5 bases). The CDR3 is made up of 16 amino acids. V shed 6 bases and J shed 2 bases, with 17 bases lying between them. Germline-derived CDR1 and CDR2 are MNHNY and SVGAGI (reference sequence). The CDR3 DNA sequence: TGTGCCAGCAGCACCCCAGGGCCGTCGACCTACAATGAGCAGTTCTTC. This sequence encodes CASSTPGPSTYNEQFF.

This chain connects TRBV19 to TRBJ2-7; 11 positions agree with TRBD2. CDR1 LNHDA and CDR2 SQIVND come from the germline V gene (reference sequence). The J segment lost 6 bases and the V segment lost 10 bases, leaving 11 bases of the junction unmatched. The CDR3 spans 14 residues. CDR3 amino acids: CATKTSGIVPEQYF. In nucleotides, the CDR3 is TGTGCCACTAAGACTAGCGGGATCGTCCCCGAGCAGTACTTC.

This clone was recorded only once. The chain carries TRBV4-3 and TRBJ1-2, with a possible D match to TRBD1 (5 bases). V lost 0 bases to trimming and J lost 4 bases, with 15 bases between them. The CDR3 contains 16 residues. Germline CDR1 LGHNA, CDR2 YSLEER. CDR3 protein: CASSQEHARAGYGYTF. CDR3 nucleotides: TGCGCCAGCAGCCAAGAGCACGCCAGGGCGGGCTATGGCTACACCTTC.

The V and J genes are TRBV30 and TRBJ1-1, with D perhaps matching TRBD1 (6 bases). The CDR3 extends over 15 amino acids. Germline V lookup: CDR1 GTSNPN, CDR2 SVGIG (reference sequence). Trimming took off 3 bases at V and 0 bases at J, with 14 bases between the two ends. This chain's CDR3 is CAWRVGNRVNTEAFF. CDR3 DNA: TGTGCCTGGAGAGTAGGAAACAGGGTGAACACTGAAGCTTTCTTT.

The chain joins TRBV4-3 to TRBJ1-1, with D possibly TRBD1 on 5 matching bases. The CDR3 extends over 14 amino acids. V lost 0 bases and J lost 8, with 13 bases in between. Germline CDR1 LGHNA, CDR2 YSLEER. In DNA form, the CDR3 reads TGCGCCAGCAGCCAAGATTCAGGGTCGATGGAAGCTTTCTTT. It codes for CASSQDSGSMEAFF.

The V call is TRBV27, the J call TRBJ2-1; possible D gene TRBD1, 5 bases. The CDR3 sequence is 13 residues long. V gave up 8 bases and J gave up 8 bases, with 16 bases separating them. Germline V gives CDR1 MNHEY, CDR2 SMNVEV (reference sequence). The CDR3 here is CASGFLQGYEQFF. The CDR3 region has the DNA TGTGCCAGCGGATTTCTCCAGGGTTATGAGCAGTTCTTC.

V and J are TRBV10-3 and TRBJ1-1, with 9 bases matching TRBD1. The CDR3 runs to 14 residues. Trimming took 0 bases from V and 8 from J; bases not matched to a gene: 4. CDR1 is ENHRY, CDR2 SYGVKD, per germline. Here the CDR3 DNA reads TGTGCCATCAGTGAGTCGAAGGACAGGGGAGAAGCTTTCTTT. It codes for CAISESKDRGEAFF.

The rearrangement joins TRBV7-2 to TRBJ1-1; D is unresolved. Germline CDR1 reads SGHTA; CDR2 reads FQGNSA. Trimming cost V 5 bases and J 0 bases, with 10 bases left between them. This CDR3 contains 14 residues. The CDR3 DNA is TGTGCCAGCAGCCGGGGAGACCTGAACACTGAAGCTTTCTTT. It codes for CASSRGDLNTEAFF. The whole variable domain, filled in from reference TRBV7-2 and TRBJ1-1, reads GAGVSQSPSNKVTEKGKDVELRCDPISGHTALYWYRQSLGQGLEFLIYFQGNSAPDKSGLPSDRFSAERTGGSVSTLTIQRTQQEDSAVYLCASSRGDLNTEAFFGQGTRLTVV.

V gene TRBV19 combines with J gene TRBJ2-5, with TRBD1 matching 8 bases. This CDR3 contains 14 residues. Germline V gene lookup returns CDR1 LNHDA and CDR2 SQIVND (reference sequence). V shed 6 bases, J shed 5 bases, and the junction held 8 bases outside the gene matches. CDR3 loop: CASRSTGVGETQYF. CDR3 nucleotides: TGTGCCAGTAGATCGACAGGGGTAGGGGAGACCCAGTACTTC. The full variable domain, completed using reference TRBV19 and TRBJ2-5, is DGGITQSPKYLFRKEGQNVTLSCEQNLNHDAMYWYRQDPGQGLRLIYYSQIVNDFQKGDIAEGYSVSREKKESFPLTVTSAQKNPTAFYLCASRSTGVGETQYFGPGTRLLVL.

This clone was counted a single time. The rearrangement joins TRBV5-1 to TRBJ1-5; 11 nucleotides line up with TRBD1. The germline V gene has CDR1 SGHRS and CDR2 YFSETQ. V dropped 0 bases and J dropped 5; count of bases not matched to a gene: 1. The CDR3 is made up of 15 amino acids. The CDR3 protein is CASSLAGQGDQPQHF. CDR3 DNA sequence: TGCGCCAGCAGCTTGGCGGGACAGGGGGATCAGCCCCAGCATTTT.

The chain employs TRBV6-5 and TRBJ2-1; D assignment may be TRBD1 or TRBD2 (5 bases each). This CDR3 is 13 amino acids long. Looked up from germline, CDR1 is MNHEY and CDR2 is SVGAGI. Trimming took 4 bases from V and 12 from J, leaving 16 bases between them. The DNA of the CDR3 is TGTGCCAGCAGTTCGGGACCCCGTAGCACGCAGTTCTTC. Translated, it gives CASSSGPRSTQFF.

This clone was seen only a few times. The CDR3 sequence is CASSFNEQFF. DNA of the CDR3: TGTGCCAGCAGTTTTAATGAGCAGTTCTTC. The chain links TRBV28 to TRBJ2-1, with D uncertain. Germline lookup yields CDR1 MDHEN and CDR2 SYDVKM. V was cut by 3 bases and J by 7 bases, with 1 base left in between. The CDR3 sequence is 10 residues long.

In the case of this clone: In the same sample, other DNA sequences code for this CDR3. This chain uses TRBV28 with TRBJ2-3; TRBD1 aligns across 9 bases. The germline gives CDR1 MDHEN, CDR2 SYDVKM. The CDR3 covers 16 residues. V shed 1 base and J 0 bases; nucleotides not matched to a gene: 2. The CDR3 is CASSLYGTGSTDTQYF. The CDR3 DNA reads as TGTGCCAGCAGTTTATACGGGACAGGGAGCACAGATACGCAGTATTTT.

This sequence joins TRBV9 and TRBJ2-5, with 9 bases aligning to TRBD2. CDR3 length equals 16 residues. Germline-derived CDR1 and CDR2 are SGDLS and YYNGEE. J was trimmed by 1 base and V by 0 bases; bases with no gene match: 4. For the CDR3, the DNA is TGTGCCAGCAGCGTAGTGGCTAGCGGGACCCAAGAGACCCAGTACTTC. Translated: CASSVVASGTQETQYF. The full variable domain, with the rest looked up from reference TRBV9 and TRBJ2-5, is DSGVTQTPKHLITATGQRVTLRCSPRSGDLSVYWYQQSLDQGLQFLIQYYNGEERAKGNILERFSAQQFPDLHSELNLSSLELGDSALYFCASSVVASGTQETQYFGPGTRLLVL.

The rearrangement links TRBV7-9 to TRBJ2-2, with 12 bases that match TRBD2. CDR3 length: 17 residues. With V trimmed by 5 bases and J by 5 bases, 9 bases remained unmatched. Germline V gene lookup returns CDR1 SEHNR and CDR2 FQNEAQ (reference sequence). CDR3 sequence reads: CASSPASTSGRTGELFF. CDR3 DNA: TGTGCCAGCAGCCCCGCGAGTACTAGCGGGAGGACCGGGGAGCTGTTTTTT. The whole variable domain, filled in from reference TRBV7-9 and TRBJ2-2, reads DTGVSQNPRHKITKRGQNVTFRCDPISEHNRLYWYRQTLGQGPEFLTYFQNEAQLEKSRLLSDRFSAERPKGSFSTLEIQRTEQGDSAMYLCASSPASTSGRTGELFFGEGSRLTVL.

The chain carries TRBV5-1 and TRBJ2-1, with D possibly matching TRBD2 (6 bases). CDR3 length: 15 amino acids. The germline V gene has CDR1 SGHRS and CDR2 YFSETQ. Trimming pared 0 bases from V and 3 bases from J, leaving 10 bases between. The chain's CDR3 is CASSLDGSNYNEQFF. The CDR3 region has the DNA TGCGCCAGCAGCTTGGACGGGAGTAACTACAATGAGCAGTTCTTC.

V and J are TRBV5-1 and TRBJ2-1; TRBD2 agrees at 12 bases. The germline V gene has CDR1 SGHRS and CDR2 YFSETQ. The CDR3 spans 15 residues. V lost 5 bases and J lost 6; bases outside the gene matches: 6. The chain's CDR3 is CASSLAGGGRNEQFF. The CDR3 DNA reads as TGCGCCAGCAGTCTAGCGGGAGGGGGGCGCAATGAGCAGTTCTTC. Variable domain in full (rest from reference TRBV5-1 and TRBJ2-1): KAGVTQTPRYLIKTRGQQVTLSCSPISGHRSVSWYQQTPGQGLQFLFEYFSETQRNKGNFPGRFSGRQFSNSRSEMNVSTLELGDSALYLCASSLAGGGRNEQFFGPGTRLTVL.